This is a list of T cell receptor beta chains from one sample in a study of spatial heterogeneity in lung cancer. TCRdb analysed the 5' RACE reads with MiXCR anew, one entry per CDR3 protein. This table holds over 75,000 distinct CDR3 sequences, about 20% found once. The sample was PBMCs, taken at surgery. All receptors come from a male donor with early-stage non-small cell lung cancer. Both conserved end residues are part of each CDR3. A D gene is named only where the DNA matches it firmly. Size is omitted from some rows. Given values are once, few, many or a class for expanded clones.

NA,TRBJ2-7,TRBV25-1,NA,TGTGCCAGCAGGGGACTGATCCGCGAGCAGTACTTC,CASRGLIREQYF
NA,TRBJ2-5,TRBV28,NA,TGTGCCAGCAGTTTACAGGCTCTAAGGGAGACCCAGTACTTC,CASSLQALRETQYF
NA,TRBJ1-5,TRBV6-2/TRBV6-3,NA,TGTGCCAGCAGTTACCCCGGGCCCCAGCATTTT,CASSYPGPQHF
NA,TRBJ1-3,TRBV20-1,NA,TGCAGTGCTACCTCAATACGGGACGGCGGACGAAACACCATATATTTT,CSATSIRDGGRNTIYF
NA,TRBJ2-3,TRBV7-9,few,TGTGCCAGCAGCTTGATACGGGACACAGATACGCAGTATTTT,CASSLIRDTDTQYF
NA,TRBJ2-4,TRBV20-1,NA,TGCAGTGCTAGGGGGGACCTCTTAGCCAAAAACATTCAGTACTTC,CSARGDLLAKNIQYF
TRBD2,TRBJ2-7,TRBV28,many,TGTGCCACCACTAGCGGGAGTAGCTACGAGCAGTACTTC,CATTSGSSYEQYF
NA,TRBJ1-6,TRBV9,few,TGTGCCAGCAGCGTAACTGTCGCCCGGGGATCACCCCTCCACTTT,CASSVTVARGSPLHF
TRBD1,TRBJ2-5,TRBV12-5,NA,TGTGCTAGTGGAACTTCAGGGGGCGAGACCCAGTACTTC,CASGTSGGETQYF
NA,TRBJ2-7,TRBV5-1,few,TGCGCCAGCAGCGGCCGGGACAGTGCGGGAGAGCAGTACTTC,CASSGRDSAGEQYF
NA,TRBJ1-2,TRBV27,NA,TGTGCCAGCAGACCGACAGGACACCAAAACTATGGCTACACCTTC,CASRPTGHQNYGYTF
NA,TRBJ2-3,TRBV21-1,NA,TGTGCCAGCAGAAAGCAAGGTTTGGACAGAAGGCTCACAGATACGCAGTATTTT,CASRKQGLDRRLTDTQYF
TRBD2,TRBJ2-1,TRBV20-1,NA,TGCAGTGCTAGCGGGAGGGCCAGGCGCGAGCAGTTCTTC,CSASGRARREQFF
NA,TRBJ2-7,TRBV3-1,once,TGTGCCAGCAGCCAAGCTGTGTTAAGCTACGAGCAGTACTTC,CASSQAVLSYEQYF
TRBD1,TRBJ1-5,TRBV12-5,NA,TGTGCTAGTGGTTTAAAGGTCGGACAGGGGGCGCGGTGGCCCCAGCATTTT,CASGLKVGQGARWPQHF
NA,TRBJ1-1,TRBV25-1,many,TGTGCCAGCAACGAAGGGTACACTGAAGCTTTCTTT,CASNEGYTEAFF
NA,TRBJ2-5,TRBV29-1,few,TGCAGCGTCGCTGGGGGGGCGAAGACCCAGTACTTC,CSVAGGAKTQYF
TRBD2,TRBJ2-7,TRBV20-1,NA,TGCAGTGCCACGCGACTAGCGGGAGGCCAAAGCTACGAGCAGTACTTC,CSATRLAGGQSYEQYF
NA,TRBJ2-5,TRBV5-4,NA,TGTGCCAGCAGCTTGCTGTCACAAGAGACCCAGTACTTC,CASSLLSQETQYF
NA,TRBJ1-1,TRBV24-1,few,TGTGCCACGAGGGCCGGGGAAGAAGCTTTCTTT,CATRAGEEAFF
NA,TRBJ2-3,TRBV9,NA,TGTGCCAGCAGCGTACGGTCTGCACCCGCCGGAGATACGCAGTATTTT,CASSVRSAPAGDTQYF
NA,TRBJ2-6,TRBV12-3/TRBV12-4,few,TGTGCCAGCTCTCCCGGGGGGCTGGGGGCCAACGTCCTGACTTTC,CASSPGGLGANVLTF
TRBD2,TRBJ2-1,TRBV5-1,few,TGCGCCAGCAGCTCGGGACTAGTCGAGGCGAATGAGCAGTTCTTC,CASSSGLVEANEQFF
NA,TRBJ1-3,TRBV27,few,TGTGCCAGCAGTTCCCCCACAGACTCTGGAAACACCATATATTTT,CASSSPTDSGNTIYF
TRBD2,TRBJ2-1,TRBV18,NA,TGTGCCAGCTCACCAACCCAAGCGGGGGGGACATACAATGAGCAGTTCTTC,CASSPTQAGGTYNEQFF
NA,TRBJ2-7,TRBV15,NA,TGTGCCACCAGCAGAGAATCTAGCACCCCCTACGAGCAGTACTTC,CATSRESSTPYEQYF
NA,TRBJ2-5,TRBV6-2/TRBV6-3,many,TGTGCCAGCAGTTATCTGGAATGGGGGACCCAGTACTTC,CASSYLEWGTQYF
TRBD2,TRBJ2-7,TRBV5-4,NA,TGTGCCAGCAGCTTGGAGGGAGGGATCGGCGAGCAGTACTTC,CASSLEGGIGEQYF
NA,TRBJ1-5,TRBV6-2/TRBV6-3,NA,TGTGCCAGCAGTTACTCACTGTCACATCCGCAGCCCCAGCATTTT,CASSYSLSHPQPQHF
NA,TRBJ1-1,TRBV27,many,TGTGCCAGCAGTTGGAGGGGTGAGTTCACTGAAGCTTTCTTT,CASSWRGEFTEAFF
NA,TRBJ2-2,TRBV5-1,NA,TGCGCCAGCAGCTCCGGAAATTCGGACACCGGGGAGCTGTTTTTT,CASSSGNSDTGELFF
TRBD1,TRBJ2-1,TRBV2,NA,TGTGCCAGCAGGGCCCGGGACAGTTTTGACAATGAGCAGTTCTTC,CASRARDSFDNEQFF
TRBD1,TRBJ2-7,TRBV20-1,NA,TGCAGTGCTAGGGACAGGGGTCGGAGCTCCTACGAGCAGTACTTC,CSARDRGRSSYEQYF
NA,TRBJ1-5,TRBV6-6,NA,TGTGCCAGCAGCCCCTCTGAAGAAAATCAGCCCCAGCATTTT,CASSPSEENQPQHF
NA,TRBJ2-2,TRBV6-5,NA,TGTGCCAGCACCTCACGGGCAGGGTACGGGGAGCTGTTTTTT,CASTSRAGYGELFF
TRBD1,TRBJ1-5,TRBV7-8,few,TGTGCCAGCAGCCCCGACGGGGGACAGAATCAGCCCCAGCATTTT,CASSPDGGQNQPQHF
NA,TRBJ2-1,TRBV9,many,TGTGCCAGCAGCTCAAGGACTACCAACAATGAGCAGTTCTTC,CASSSRTTNNEQFF
NA,TRBJ2-7,TRBV19,NA,TGTGCCAGTAGTATAGGGGGGGCCGGCTACGAGCAGTACTTC,CASSIGGAGYEQYF
NA,TRBJ2-7,TRBV29-1,NA,TGCAGCGTCGCTGCTAGTTACGAGCAGTACTTC,CSVAASYEQYF
NA,TRBJ1-5,TRBV27,many,TGTGCCAGCAGTTTCTTGGGGGGCAATCAGCCCCAGCATTTT,CASSFLGGNQPQHF
NA,TRBJ2-7,TRBV12-3/TRBV12-4,few,TGTGCCAGCAGCGTAGAATACGAGCAGTACTTC,CASSVEYEQYF